Listed here is a single T cell receptor beta chain. Its target is unknown. The sample originates from a study of cytomegalovirus exposure and HLA in healthy donors. Study observations and caveats: The authors later linked a missense DCLRE1C variant to TCR beta V- and J-gene trimming. Earlier results showed most TCR beta V segments being productive about 87% or about 30% of the time. Analyses of presence and absence presupposed an approximately uniform sequencing depth across donors.

60 Vbeta and 13 Jbeta primers were used in PCR. Sequencing used immunoSEQ multiplex PCR; TCRdb keeps in-frame clones, though not all of them. The sample lists around 100,000 clones; roughly 85% were seen once. This receptor was identified in a man between 40 and 49 years old in good health and CMV-seronegative. Sequenced input: PBMCs.

CDR3 DNA: TGTGCCAGCAAGCAAATCGGGAGCGCGAACACCGGGGAGCTGTTTTTT. Residues: CASKQIGSANTGELFF. The rearrangement uses TRBV5-6 and TRBJ2-2, with D possibly matching TRBD2 (6 bases). Trimming left V 6 bases short and J 0 bases short, with 15 bases between. The CDR3 extends over 16 amino acids. Germline V gives CDR1 SGHDT, CDR2 YYEEEE.